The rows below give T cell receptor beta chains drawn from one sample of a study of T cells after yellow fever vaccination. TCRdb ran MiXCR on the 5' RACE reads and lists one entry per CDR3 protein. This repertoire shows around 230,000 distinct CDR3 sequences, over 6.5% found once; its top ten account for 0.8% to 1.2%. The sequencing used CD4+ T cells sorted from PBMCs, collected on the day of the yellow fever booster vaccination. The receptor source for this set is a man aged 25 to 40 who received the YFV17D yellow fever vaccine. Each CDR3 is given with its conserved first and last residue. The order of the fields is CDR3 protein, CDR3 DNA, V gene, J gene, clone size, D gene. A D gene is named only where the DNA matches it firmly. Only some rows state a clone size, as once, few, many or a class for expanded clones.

cdr3_aa: CASGAEGNTDTQYF
cdr3_nt: TGTGCCAGCGGAGCGGAGGGAAACACAGATACGCAGTATTTT
v_call: TRBV7-9
j_call: TRBJ2-3
clone_size: -
d_call: -

cdr3_aa: CASRGSGAYEQYF
cdr3_nt: TGTGCCAGCAGGGGTAGCGGCGCCTACGAGCAGTACTTC
v_call: TRBV12-3/TRBV12-4
j_call: TRBJ2-7
clone_size: many
d_call: -

cdr3_aa: CSASQDGNTGELFF
cdr3_nt: TGCAGTGCTAGTCAGGACGGGAACACCGGGGAGCTGTTTTTT
v_call: TRBV20-1
j_call: TRBJ2-2
clone_size: many
d_call: -

cdr3_aa: CASRSTGGGQPQHF
cdr3_nt: TGTGCCAGCAGGTCTACAGGGGGCGGTCAGCCCCAGCATTTT
v_call: TRBV6-5
j_call: TRBJ1-5
clone_size: -
d_call: TRBD1

cdr3_aa: CASSLEVGEQYF
cdr3_nt: TGTGCCAGCAGCTTAGAGGTGGGCGAGCAGTACTTC
v_call: TRBV7-2
j_call: TRBJ2-7
clone_size: many
d_call: -

cdr3_aa: CASSPIDARSYEQYF
cdr3_nt: TGTGCCAGCTCACCAATAGACGCACGGTCCTACGAGCAGTACTTC
v_call: TRBV18
j_call: TRBJ2-7
clone_size: many
d_call: -

cdr3_aa: CASSIGKYGYTF
cdr3_nt: TGTGCCAGTAGTATAGGAAAGTATGGCTACACCTTC
v_call: TRBV19
j_call: TRBJ1-2
clone_size: few
d_call: -

cdr3_aa: CAISDLAGDNEQFF
cdr3_nt: TGTGCCATCAGTGACCTAGCGGGAGACAATGAGCAGTTCTTC
v_call: TRBV10-3
j_call: TRBJ2-1
clone_size: -
d_call: TRBD2

cdr3_aa: CASSFTGAGELFF
cdr3_nt: TGTGCCAGCAGCTTTACAGGGGCAGGGGAGCTGTTTTTT
v_call: TRBV12-3/TRBV12-4
j_call: TRBJ2-2
clone_size: many
d_call: TRBD1

cdr3_aa: CSAETSVAYEQYF
cdr3_nt: TGCAGCGCCGAGACTAGCGTCGCCTACGAGCAGTACTTC
v_call: TRBV29-1
j_call: TRBJ2-7
clone_size: many
d_call: TRBD2

cdr3_aa: CASSLEGFSEAFF
cdr3_nt: TGTGCCAGCAGCTTGGAAGGGTTTTCTGAAGCTTTCTTT
v_call: TRBV7-9
j_call: TRBJ1-1
clone_size: -
d_call: -

cdr3_aa: CAIAPGSYNEQFF
cdr3_nt: TGTGCCATCGCCCCGGGGTCCTACAATGAGCAGTTCTTC
v_call: TRBV10-3
j_call: TRBJ2-1
clone_size: few
d_call: -

cdr3_aa: CASSQPKHRRDEQFF
cdr3_nt: TGTGCCAGCAGCCAACCAAAGCACAGGCGGGATGAGCAGTTCTTC
v_call: TRBV3-1
j_call: TRBJ2-1
clone_size: few
d_call: -